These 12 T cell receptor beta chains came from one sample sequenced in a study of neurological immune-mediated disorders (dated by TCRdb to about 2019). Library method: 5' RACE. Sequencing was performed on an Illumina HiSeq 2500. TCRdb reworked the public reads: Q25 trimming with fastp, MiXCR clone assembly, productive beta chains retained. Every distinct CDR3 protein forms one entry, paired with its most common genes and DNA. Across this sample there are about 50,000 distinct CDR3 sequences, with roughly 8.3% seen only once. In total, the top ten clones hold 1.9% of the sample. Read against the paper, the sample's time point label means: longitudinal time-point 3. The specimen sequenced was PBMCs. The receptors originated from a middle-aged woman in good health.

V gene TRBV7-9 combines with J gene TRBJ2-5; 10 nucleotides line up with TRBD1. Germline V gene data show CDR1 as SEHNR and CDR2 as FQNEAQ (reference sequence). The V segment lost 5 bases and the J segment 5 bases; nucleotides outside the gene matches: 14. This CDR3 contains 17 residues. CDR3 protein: CASSPGTGVLHVETQYF. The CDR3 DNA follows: TGTGCCAGCAGCCCCGGGACAGGGGTCCTCCACGTGGAGACCCAGTACTTC.

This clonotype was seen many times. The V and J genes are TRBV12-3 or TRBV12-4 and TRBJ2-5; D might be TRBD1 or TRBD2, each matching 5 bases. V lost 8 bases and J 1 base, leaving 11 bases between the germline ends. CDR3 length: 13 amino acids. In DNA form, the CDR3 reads TGTGCCAGCCTCCGGGGCCTCCAAGAGACCCAGTACTTC. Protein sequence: CASLRGLQETQYF.

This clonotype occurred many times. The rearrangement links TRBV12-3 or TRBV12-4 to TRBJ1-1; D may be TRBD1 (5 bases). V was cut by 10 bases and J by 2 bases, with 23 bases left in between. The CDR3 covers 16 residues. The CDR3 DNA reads TGTGCCAACTTGGTGCGAGGGAAAGGGGCCAACACTGAAGCTTTCTTT. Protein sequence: CANLVRGKGANTEAFF.

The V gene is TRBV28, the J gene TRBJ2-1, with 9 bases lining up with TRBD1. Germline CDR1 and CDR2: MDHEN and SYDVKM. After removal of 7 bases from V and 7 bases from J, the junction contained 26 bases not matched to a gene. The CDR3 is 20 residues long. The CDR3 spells CASIHLGRTFKQGAENEQFF. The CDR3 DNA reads TGTGCCAGCATCCATTTGGGACGCACATTTAAACAGGGGGCTGAGAATGAGCAGTTCTTC.

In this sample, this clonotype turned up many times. The CDR3 sequence: CAISEAPGQWTDTQYF. The CDR3 nucleotides are TGTGCCATCAGTGAGGCACCGGGACAGTGGACAGATACGCAGTATTTT. This chain uses TRBV10-3 with TRBJ2-3; 7 nucleotides match TRBD1. The CDR3 totals 16 residues. V lost 2 bases, J lost 3 bases, and 8 bases stayed unmatched. CDR1 is ENHRY and CDR2 is SYGVKD in the germline V gene.

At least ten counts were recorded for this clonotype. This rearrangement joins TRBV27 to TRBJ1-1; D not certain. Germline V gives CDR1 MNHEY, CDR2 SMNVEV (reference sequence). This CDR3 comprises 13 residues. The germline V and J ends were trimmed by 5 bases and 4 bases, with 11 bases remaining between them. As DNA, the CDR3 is TGTGCCAGCAGTCGCCTTTTGAGCACTGAAGCTTTCTTT. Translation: CASSRLLSTEAFF.

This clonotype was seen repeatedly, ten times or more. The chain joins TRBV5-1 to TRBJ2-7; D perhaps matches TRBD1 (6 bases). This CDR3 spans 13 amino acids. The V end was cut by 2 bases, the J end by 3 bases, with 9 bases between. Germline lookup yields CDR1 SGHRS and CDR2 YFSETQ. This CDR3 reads CASSLGGIYEQYF. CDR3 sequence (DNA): TGCGCCAGCAGCTTAGGGGGTATCTACGAGCAGTACTTC.

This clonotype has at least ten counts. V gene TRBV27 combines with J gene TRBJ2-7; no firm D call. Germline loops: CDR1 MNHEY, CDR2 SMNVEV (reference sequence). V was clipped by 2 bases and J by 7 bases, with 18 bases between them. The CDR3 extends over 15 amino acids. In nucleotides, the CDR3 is TGTGCCAGCAGTTTAGTCTACAGTGGCGCTCGGGAGCAGTACTTC. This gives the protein CASSLVYSGAREQYF.

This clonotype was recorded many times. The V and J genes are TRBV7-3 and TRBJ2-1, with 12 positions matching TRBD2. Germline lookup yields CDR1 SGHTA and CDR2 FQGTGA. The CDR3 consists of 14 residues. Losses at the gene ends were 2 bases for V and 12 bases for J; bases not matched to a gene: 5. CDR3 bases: TGTGCCAGCAGCTTAGAACTAGCGGGAGGCTCGCAGTTCTTC. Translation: CASSLELAGGSQFF.

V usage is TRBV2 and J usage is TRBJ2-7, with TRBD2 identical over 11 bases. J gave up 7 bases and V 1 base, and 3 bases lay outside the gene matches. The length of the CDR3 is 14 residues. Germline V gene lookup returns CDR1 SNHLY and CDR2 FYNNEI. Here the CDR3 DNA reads TGTGCCAGCAGTGAAGTACTAGCGGGGGTTGAGCAGTACTTC. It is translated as CASSEVLAGVEQYF.

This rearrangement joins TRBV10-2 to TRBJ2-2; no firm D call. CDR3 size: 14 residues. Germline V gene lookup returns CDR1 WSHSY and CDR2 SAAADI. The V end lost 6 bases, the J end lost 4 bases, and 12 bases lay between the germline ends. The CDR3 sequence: CASRLGSSTGELFF. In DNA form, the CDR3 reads TGCGCCAGCAGGCTTGGGTCTTCCACCGGGGAGCTGTTTTTT.

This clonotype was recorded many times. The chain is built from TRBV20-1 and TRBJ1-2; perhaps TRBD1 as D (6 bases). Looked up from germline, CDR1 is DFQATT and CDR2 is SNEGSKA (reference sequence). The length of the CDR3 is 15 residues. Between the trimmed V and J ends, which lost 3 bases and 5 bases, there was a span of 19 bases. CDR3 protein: CSASVSGRGGYGYTF. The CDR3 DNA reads TGCAGTGCTAGTGTATCTGGCAGGGGAGGGTATGGCTACACCTTC.